A selection of T cell receptor beta chains follows, all from one sample in a study of a mutant IDH1 vaccine in newly diagnosed glioma. The repertoire was sequenced with immunoSEQ multiplex PCR; TCRdb's copy has only in-frame clones and lacks some. Among about 59,000 clones listed, more than 85% were seen once. This material consisted of PBMCs, taken from a glioma patient treated with radiotherapy, temozolomide or both. These receptors were collected from a man aged 50-60 years with glioma. Each CDR3 is given with its conserved first and last residue. A D gene is named only where the DNA matches it firmly. Clone size is shown for a subset of rows, as once, few, many or a class of expanded clone.

d_gene: NA
abundance: NA
len: 11
j_gene: TRBJ2-7
v_gene: TRBV7-8
CDR3nt: TGTGCCAGCTGGCGCGCAGGCGAGCAGTACTTC
CDR3aa: CASWRAGEQYF

d_gene: TRBD1
abundance: NA
len: 15
j_gene: TRBJ2-5
v_gene: TRBV11-2
CDR3nt: TGTGCCAGCAGCTTCCAAACAGGGGGTGGAGAGACCCAGTACTTC
CDR3aa: CASSFQTGGGETQYF

d_gene: TRBD1
abundance: NA
len: 15
j_gene: TRBJ2-5
v_gene: TRBV25-1
CDR3nt: TGTGCCAACGAGCCCCTCGGACAGGGTAAAGAGACCCAGTACTTC
CDR3aa: CANEPLGQGKETQYF

d_gene: NA
abundance: NA
len: 17
j_gene: TRBJ2-7
v_gene: TRBV4-1
CDR3nt: TGCGCCAGCAGCCTACCGTCCCGACAGGTGAACTCCTACGAGCAGTACTTC
CDR3aa: CASSLPSRQVNSYEQYF

d_gene: TRBD2
abundance: NA
len: 15
j_gene: TRBJ2-3
v_gene: TRBV5-4
CDR3nt: TGTGCCAGCAGGTTTAGCGGGGCTAGCACAGATACGCAGTATTTT
CDR3aa: CASRFSGASTDTQYF

d_gene: NA
abundance: NA
len: 13
j_gene: TRBJ1-5
v_gene: TRBV30
CDR3nt: TGTGCCTGGAGTGTCGGTGCCAATCAGCCCCAGCATTTT
CDR3aa: CAWSVGANQPQHF

d_gene: NA
abundance: once
len: 14
j_gene: TRBJ2-2
v_gene: TRBV5-8
CDR3nt: TGTGCCAGCAGCTTAGGGGGGATCGGCGGGGAGCTGTTTTTT
CDR3aa: CASSLGGIGGELFF

d_gene: NA
abundance: once
len: 14
j_gene: TRBJ1-4
v_gene: TRBV7-9
CDR3nt: TGTGCCAGCAGCCAACGGGGAATTAATGAAAAACTGTTTTTT
CDR3aa: CASSQRGINEKLFF

d_gene: NA
abundance: NA
len: 13
j_gene: TRBJ2-5
v_gene: TRBV10-3
CDR3nt: TGTGCCATTAGCCCGGGACACCAAGAGACCCAGTACTTC
CDR3aa: CAISPGHQETQYF

d_gene: NA
abundance: NA
len: 15
j_gene: TRBJ2-1
v_gene: TRBV2
CDR3nt: TGTGCCAGCATGAACGGCGGAAGCTCCTACAATGAGCAGTTCTTC
CDR3aa: CASMNGGSSYNEQFF

d_gene: NA
abundance: few
len: 13
j_gene: TRBJ1-1
v_gene: TRBV6-6
CDR3nt: TGTGCCAGCACCAACGCCCCGGGGACTGAAGCTTTCTTT
CDR3aa: CASTNAPGTEAFF

d_gene: NA
abundance: NA
len: 14
j_gene: TRBJ1-1
v_gene: TRBV7-3
CDR3nt: TGTGCCAGCAGCTCAAGCGCAGGGAACACTGAAGCTTTCTTT
CDR3aa: CASSSSAGNTEAFF

d_gene: NA
abundance: NA
len: 14
j_gene: TRBJ1-4
v_gene: TRBV30
CDR3nt: TGTGCCTGGAGTGGGGGACATATCAGTGAAAAACTGTTTTTT
CDR3aa: CAWSGGHISEKLFF

d_gene: TRBD2
abundance: NA
len: 16
j_gene: TRBJ2-2
v_gene: TRBV5-8
CDR3nt: TGTGCCAGCGACCGGGGGGGTAAAGAGTACACCGGGGAGCTGTTTTTT
CDR3aa: CASDRGGKEYTGELFF

d_gene: TRBD1
abundance: NA
len: 19
j_gene: TRBJ2-6
v_gene: TRBV7-9
CDR3nt: TGTGCCAGCAGCTTTATAACCGGGACAGGGCCCTCTGGGGCCAACGTCCTGACTTTC
CDR3aa: CASSFITGTGPSGANVLTF

d_gene: NA
abundance: once
len: 14
j_gene: TRBJ1-2
v_gene: TRBV6-1
CDR3nt: TGTGCCAGCAGCGATCCGGGCCTGCGCTATGGCTACACCTTC
CDR3aa: CASSDPGLRYGYTF

d_gene: NA
abundance: few
len: 14
j_gene: TRBJ1-6
v_gene: TRBV5-1
CDR3nt: TGCGCCAGCAGCTTGGAGTTAGCCTTTTCACCCCTCCACTTT
CDR3aa: CASSLELAFSPLHF

d_gene: NA
abundance: NA
len: 14
j_gene: TRBJ1-4
v_gene: TRBV2
CDR3nt: TGTGCCACGGGTGGGGACCTCGGGAATGAAAAACTGTTTTTT
CDR3aa: CATGGDLGNEKLFF

d_gene: NA
abundance: NA
len: 12
j_gene: TRBJ2-7
v_gene: TRBV27
CDR3nt: TGTGCCAGCAGTTCAACGGCAAACGAGCAGTACTTC
CDR3aa: CASSSTANEQYF

d_gene: TRBD2
abundance: NA
len: 15
j_gene: TRBJ2-3
v_gene: TRBV9
CDR3nt: TGTGCCAGCAGCGCCGGGAGGGCGGGTCCAGATACGCAGTATTTT
CDR3aa: CASSAGRAGPDTQYF

d_gene: TRBD1
abundance: NA
len: 13
j_gene: TRBJ1-1
v_gene: TRBV5-1
CDR3nt: TGCGCCAGCAGTTCCGGACAGGGTAGTGAAGCTTTCTTT
CDR3aa: CASSSGQGSEAFF

d_gene: NA
abundance: NA
len: 17
j_gene: TRBJ2-1
v_gene: TRBV11-2
CDR3nt: TGTGCCAGCAGCGTCGGGAACGGCACCCGATACTACAATGAGCAGTTCTTC
CDR3aa: CASSVGNGTRYYNEQFF

d_gene: NA
abundance: few
len: 16
j_gene: TRBJ1-2
v_gene: TRBV7-2
CDR3nt: TGTGCCAGCAGCCTTAATGTCCGGGTCTCCAACTATGGCTACACCTTC
CDR3aa: CASSLNVRVSNYGYTF

d_gene: TRBD1
abundance: NA
len: 14
j_gene: TRBJ2-7
v_gene: TRBV19
CDR3nt: TGTGCCAGTAGCCCTTCGACAGGGACCTACGAGCAGTACTTC
CDR3aa: CASSPSTGTYEQYF

d_gene: NA
abundance: NA
len: 15
j_gene: TRBJ2-3
v_gene: TRBV11-3
CDR3nt: TGTGCCAGCAGCCTCATGGGGGGGCACACAGATACGCAGTATTTT
CDR3aa: CASSLMGGHTDTQYF

d_gene: TRBD2
abundance: NA
len: 17
j_gene: TRBJ2-1
v_gene: TRBV5-4
CDR3nt: TGTGCCAGCAGCTTGAAGTCCCTAGCGGGAACGTACAATGAGCAGTTCTTC
CDR3aa: CASSLKSLAGTYNEQFF

d_gene: NA
abundance: once
len: 14
j_gene: TRBJ1-5
v_gene: TRBV4-2
CDR3nt: TGTGCCAGCAGCCAAGTAGGTCAGCCGCCCCCCCAGCATTTT
CDR3aa: CASSQVGQPPPQHF

d_gene: NA
abundance: NA
len: 14
j_gene: TRBJ2-2
v_gene: TRBV27
CDR3nt: TGTGCCAGCAGTCCAGGGGTAATCTCCGGGGAGCTGTTTTTT
CDR3aa: CASSPGVISGELFF

d_gene: TRBD1
abundance: NA
len: 14
j_gene: TRBJ1-1
v_gene: TRBV28
CDR3nt: TGTGCCAGCACCTACGAGACAGGGGGGTCTGAAGCTTTCTTT
CDR3aa: CASTYETGGSEAFF

d_gene: NA
abundance: NA
len: 11
j_gene: TRBJ2-1
v_gene: TRBV29-1
CDR3nt: TGCAGCGCACAGGGCGGCAATGAGCAGTTCTTC
CDR3aa: CSAQGGNEQFF

d_gene: NA
abundance: few
len: 17
j_gene: TRBJ1-2
v_gene: TRBV5-1
CDR3nt: TGCGCCAGCAGCTTGAAGGGCGTCTTATGGGACACGTATGGCTACACCTTC
CDR3aa: CASSLKGVLWDTYGYTF

d_gene: NA
abundance: NA
len: 13
j_gene: TRBJ1-1
v_gene: TRBV9
CDR3nt: TGTGCCAGCAGCCCCCGACCTGACAGAGAAGCTTTCTTT
CDR3aa: CASSPRPDREAFF

d_gene: NA
abundance: NA
len: 15
j_gene: TRBJ1-1
v_gene: TRBV19
CDR3nt: TGTGCCAGTAGTGTGACAGGAGCAATGAACACTGAAGCTTTCTTT
CDR3aa: CASSVTGAMNTEAFF

d_gene: NA
abundance: NA
len: 13
j_gene: TRBJ2-1
v_gene: TRBV6-1
CDR3nt: TGTGCCAGCACCCTAGGTGGCAGGAATGAGCAGTTCTTC
CDR3aa: CASTLGGRNEQFF

d_gene: NA
abundance: NA
len: 13
j_gene: TRBJ2-1
v_gene: TRBV7-2
CDR3nt: TGTGCCAGCAGCCGGGACCTTAACAATGAGCAGTTCTTC
CDR3aa: CASSRDLNNEQFF

d_gene: NA
abundance: NA
len: 12
j_gene: TRBJ1-2
v_gene: TRBV27
CDR3nt: TGTGCCAGCAGTTCCCGGGTGGGGAGCTACACCTTC
CDR3aa: CASSSRVGSYTF

d_gene: NA
abundance: NA
len: 17
j_gene: TRBJ1-1
v_gene: TRBV7-3
CDR3nt: TGTGCCAGCAGCCGAGACTCAGGGTTGGTGGGGAACACTGAAGCTTTCTTT
CDR3aa: CASSRDSGLVGNTEAFF

d_gene: TRBD2
abundance: NA
len: 14
j_gene: TRBJ2-3
v_gene: TRBV4-2
CDR3nt: TGTGCCAGCAGCCAGGCGGGGGGCACAGATACGCAGTATTTT
CDR3aa: CASSQAGGTDTQYF